This paragraph covers one T cell receptor beta chain sequence. Enrollees, about 18 to 90 years old, lived in 24 US areas. Two consecutive negative NP/OP PCR tests, clearance, or resolved symptoms defined Cohort 3 recovery. These data originate in a study of blood T cell repertoires in COVID-19. About the study: Specimens from acute and convalescent COVID-19 originated in the United States, Italy and Spain. The cDNA or gDNA used as material had been derived from T cells, B-cell-depleted T cells, or PBMCs.

Data came from immunoSEQ multiplex PCR; TCRdb stores just in-frame clones and leaves some out. The sample has around 300,000 clones, around 91% seen once. There are 15 residues in the CDR3. Germline V gives CDR1 MDHEN, CDR2 SYDVKM. V dropped 3 bases and J dropped 5; count of bases not matched to a gene: 7. Input material: PBMCs or T cells enriched from blood (not recorded which). This chain links TRBV28 with TRBJ2-7; 10 bases agree with TRBD2. This clonotype was obtained from a woman younger than 35 who had recovered from COVID-19. DNA of the CDR3: TGTGCCAGCAGTTTGGCGGCTAGCGGGGGCGACGAGCAGTACTTC. Its protein is CASSLAASGGDEQYF.